This paragraph covers one T cell receptor (beta chain) sequence. This clonotype has a count of ten or more. Its target antigen remains unknown. No base qualities exist here, and no much larger clone lies one base off it. The data were obtained in a study of naive and memory T cell subsets (dated by TCRdb to 2016 to 2017). Broadly, across the study: In the figure summarizing the skin biopsy and whole blood samples, approximately ten blood donors, 7 tuberculin skin test biopsies and 3 saline control biopsies were reported. Usually PCR2 was run as a SYBR Green qPCR and stopped at a set threshold, although low-input samples could use end-point PCR (approximately 6 cycles) instead.

Using 3' ligation of a UMI-containing oligonucleotide to TCR cDNA, the study laid out a robust and sensitive protocol to amplify, sequence and analyze TCRs. For whole blood analysis, less than 3 ml of peripheral blood was collected from healthy adult volunteers into Tempus tubes, and RNA was extracted following the manufacturer's instructions. Total RNA was treated with RQ1 DNase, without cell sorting, prior to reverse transcription, with an input of roughly 1 to 1000 ng being targeted. Skin biopsy and whole blood libraries were made to test pipeline robustness in samples where T cells form a minority population. The library came from 5' RACE. The ligated cDNA was amplified by four rounds of PCR, in which nested alpha and beta constant region primers were used together with the SP2 primer. For the blood and skin samples, TCR RNA was reverse transcribed with SuperScript IV using primers for the alpha and beta constant regions. An oligonucleotide carrying the Illumina SP2 primer and a UMI was ligated to the cDNA 3' end using T4 RNA ligase 1. The 12-nucleotide UMI was composed of two random hexamers separated by an eight-base spacer, which was included to prevent hairpin formation. From the second PCR onward, the TCR alpha and beta chain libraries were handled separately, and dual indexing was used for multiplexing. After pooling, the indexed libraries were analyzed by capillary electrophoresis and sequenced on either an Illumina MiSeq or NextSeq. To boost base diversity and improve cluster recognition, PhiX DNA at about 5-7.5% was spiked into the libraries. From the authors' description of their analysis: Demultiplexor pulled UMIs out of read 2, joined the UMIs with the TCR sequence from read 1, and separated reads according to sample indices. Decombinator identified V and J genes and V-J junctions, assigning each TCR a five-part identifier including V and J deletions. UMIs were used by Collapsinator to correct sequencing errors and PCR amplification heterogeneity, so that a UMI-based abundance was obtained for each TCR. CDR3Translator converted identifiers to nucleotide sequence, translated to amino acids, and extracted CDR3 regions using terminal motifs. Error-corrected alpha and beta TCR counts from blood and skin were compared after normalization to input RNA amount. The raw public reads went through TCRdb reprocessing: fastp at Q25, MiXCR clone calling, in-frame beta chains kept. Records with the same CDR3 protein are collapsed into one entry carrying the most frequent genes and DNA. The V and J calls come from TCRdb's annotation, not from the publication. For this sample there are roughly 48,000 distinct CDR3 sequences; 4.7% appear just once. More than 0.75% of the sample is held by the ten biggest clonotypes.

Here is what the overall study found, with its caveats: The RNA-based method was acknowledged as potentially sensitive to TCR transcript changes with T cell activation and differentiation.

V loses 4 bases at its end and J loses 5 bases; junction bases beyond the gene matches: 7. Based on the germline V gene (reference sequence), the CDR1 and CDR2 sequences are SEHNR and FQNEAQ. From cysteine to phenylalanine, the CDR3 is 15 amino acids long. The retained sequence is limited to the CDR3, 45 bases, with the frame set at the first base. This TCR came from a female donor in good health. The chain joins TRBV7-9 to TRBJ2-1, with 8 junctional bases fitting TRBD2. The CDR3 protein is CASSSLAGIDNEQFF. The DNA sequence is as follows: TGTGCCAGCAGCTCCCTAGCGGGTATAGACAATGAGCAGTTCTTC.